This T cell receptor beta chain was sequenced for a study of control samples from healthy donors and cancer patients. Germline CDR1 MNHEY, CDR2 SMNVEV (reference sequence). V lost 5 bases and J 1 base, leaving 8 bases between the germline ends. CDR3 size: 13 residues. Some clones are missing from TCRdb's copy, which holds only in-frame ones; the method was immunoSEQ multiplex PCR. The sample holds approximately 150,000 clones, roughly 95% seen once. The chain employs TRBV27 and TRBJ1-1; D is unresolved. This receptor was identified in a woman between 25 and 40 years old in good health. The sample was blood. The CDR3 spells CASSPLENTEAFF. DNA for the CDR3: TGTGCCAGCAGTCCCCTAGAGAACACTGAAGCTTTCTTT.